The following is a T cell receptor (beta chain) sequence with its context. Germline V gives CDR1 KGHSH, CDR2 LQKENI. This CDR3 has 16 residues. The J segment lost 3 bases and the V segment lost 2 bases, leaving 6 bases of the junction unmatched. The sample originates from a study of blood T cell repertoires in COVID-19. Study at large: The cDNA or gDNA used as material had been derived from T cells, B-cell-depleted T cells, or PBMCs.

Profiling relied on immunoSEQ multiplex PCR, and the TCRdb table lists in-frame clones only, not all of them. The sample lists 45,000 to 55,000 clones; approximately 82% were seen once. The sample taken for sequencing was peripheral blood. This chain joins TRBV18 and TRBJ2-5; TRBD2 aligns across 10 bases. The TCR sequence derives from a human donor in a cohort sampled during active COVID-19. The CDR3 is CASSPKLAGAEETQYF. The CDR3 bases are TGTGCCAGCTCACCAAAGCTAGCGGGGGCGGAAGAGACCCAGTACTTC.